The source of this TCR beta chain is a study of type 1 regulatory T cells. MiXCR, applied by TCRdb to the reads, yields one record per CDR3 protein. This sample carries some 100,000 distinct CDR3 sequences, 25% to 40% of them seen once, and the ten largest clones take roughly 2.4%. The germline gives CDR1 LGHDT, CDR2 YNNKEL (reference sequence). Trimming left V 7 bases short and J 2 bases short, with 17 bases between. This CDR3 contains 15 residues. The rearrangement uses TRBV3-1 and TRBJ2-5, with D possibly matching TRBD1 (5 bases). The sample comprised CD4+ T cells, either the whole sample or a sorted fraction (not recorded which). The source of this sequence is a human donor in good health. Here the CDR3 DNA reads TGTGCCAGCAAGGGCTGGGCAGGGTCGCAAGAGACCCAGTACTTC. Its protein is CASKGWAGSQETQYF.